This is a list of T cell receptor beta chains from one sample in a study of control samples from healthy donors and cancer patients. Method: immunoSEQ multiplex PCR; TCRdb's copy keeps in-frame clones and lacks some. Of 390,000 or so clones listed, around 90% are singletons. The sequencing input was PBMCs. These receptor sequences come from a middle-aged man with head and neck cancer. The CDR3 runs from the conserved cysteine through the conserved F or W. D genes are given only for firm matches. Clone sizes are given selectively: once, few, many, or a class where the clone is expanded.

CDR3 protein,CDR3 DNA,clone size,D gene,J gene,V gene
CASSSPRRDTQYF,TGTGCCAGCAGTTCCCCTAGACGGGATACGCAGTATTTT,-,-,TRBJ2-3,TRBV27
CASNGRAHTDTQYF,TGTGCCAGTAACGGCAGGGCCCACACAGATACGCAGTATTTT,once,-,TRBJ2-3,TRBV19
CASKRTGDSPYEQYF,TGTGCCAGCAAAAGAACGGGGGACTCACCCTACGAGCAGTACTTC,once,-,TRBJ2-7,TRBV27
CASSKTEQGPDQPQHF,TGTGCCAGCAGCAAAACGGAACAGGGTCCGGATCAGCCCCAGCATTTT,-,-,TRBJ1-5,TRBV21-1
CATSRDSAAYQPQHF,TGTGCCACCAGCAGAGATTCGGCAGCTTATCAGCCCCAGCATTTT,-,-,TRBJ1-5,TRBV15
CAWIGTDNTEAFF,TGTGCCTGGATTGGGACAGACAACACTGAAGCTTTCTTT,-,TRBD1,TRBJ1-1,TRBV30
CASRVWGLNTEAFF,TGTGCCAGCAGAGTTTGGGGGCTAAACACTGAAGCTTTCTTT,-,-,TRBJ1-1,TRBV28
CASSPGGGRETQYF,TGTGCCAGCAGCCCGGGGGGAGGTAGGGAGACCCAGTACTTC,-,TRBD2,TRBJ2-5,TRBV7-9
CASSLRQMNTEAFF,TGTGCCAGCAGTCTACGACAGATGAACACTGAAGCTTTCTTT,-,-,TRBJ1-1,TRBV2
CASSLGSSYNSPLHF,TGCGCCAGCAGCTTGGGGAGCTCCTATAATTCACCCCTCCACTTT,-,-,TRBJ1-6,TRBV5-1
CASSAGAGNSNQPQHF,TGTGCCAGCAGTGCGGGGGCGGGGAATAGCAATCAGCCCCAGCATTTT,-,-,TRBJ1-5,TRBV27
CATSRDRSAGGPRDTQYF,TGTGCCACCAGCAGAGATAGGTCCGCGGGGGGGCCGCGGGATACGCAGTATTTT,-,TRBD2,TRBJ2-3,TRBV15
CAISKASGGAVDEQFF,TGTGCCATCAGTAAGGCTAGCGGGGGGGCCGTAGATGAGCAGTTCTTC,-,TRBD2,TRBJ2-1,TRBV10-3
CASSGDRGDSAYNEQFF,TGTGCCAGCAGCGGGGACAGGGGGGATTCAGCCTACAATGAGCAGTTCTTC,-,TRBD1,TRBJ2-1,TRBV9
CASSLRPWPAPRVKYEQYF,TGTGCCAGCAGTTTAAGGCCCTGGCCCGCGCCTAGGGTTAAGTACGAGCAGTACTTC,few,-,TRBJ2-7,TRBV28
CAWRSGRNTEAFF,TGTGCCTGGAGATCGGGACGGAACACTGAAGCTTTCTTT,few,-,TRBJ1-1,TRBV30
CATSLAGADNEQFF,TGTGCCACCAGTTTGGCGGGAGCTGACAATGAGCAGTTCTTC,-,TRBD2,TRBJ2-1,TRBV24-1